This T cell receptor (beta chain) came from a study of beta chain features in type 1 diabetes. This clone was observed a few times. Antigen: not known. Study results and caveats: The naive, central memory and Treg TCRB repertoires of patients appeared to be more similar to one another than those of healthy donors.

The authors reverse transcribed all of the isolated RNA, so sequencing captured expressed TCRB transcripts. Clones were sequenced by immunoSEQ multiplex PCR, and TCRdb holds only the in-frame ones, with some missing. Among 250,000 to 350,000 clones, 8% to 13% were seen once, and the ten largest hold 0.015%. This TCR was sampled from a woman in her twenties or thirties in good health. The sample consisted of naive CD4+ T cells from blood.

In nucleotides, the CDR3 is TGCGCCAGCAGGGTCAGAACGAACCAAAACATTCAGTACTTC. Amino acid sequence: CASRVRTNQNIQYF. V usage is TRBV5-1 and J usage is TRBJ2-4, with no clear D. The CDR3 extends over 14 amino acids. V was clipped by 5 bases and J by 5 bases, with 14 bases between them. CDR1 and CDR2 from the germline V gene are SGHRS and YFSETQ. Looking up the rest from reference TRBV5-1 and TRBJ2-4 gives the full variable domain: KAGVTQTPRYLIKTRGQQVTLSCSPISGHRSVSWYQQTPGQGLQFLFEYFSETQRNKGNFPGRFSGRQFSNSRSEMNVSTLELGDSALYLCASRVRTNQNIQYFGAGTRLSVL.